The clone carrying this T cell receptor (beta chain) turned up a few times. Antigen: not known. This sample was taken from a study of T cells after yellow fever vaccination. Study overall: Where fractions had low cell numbers, libraries were prepared from them with the SMART-Seq v4 Ultra Low Input RNA kit.

Study findings and constraints: A large majority of primary-vaccination clones showed up again after the booster (about 96% CD4, around 85% CD8). The study noted that FACS-sorted repertoires could contain abundant clonotypes contaminating from the bulk population.

TCRdb re-called the 5' RACE reads with MiXCR, one entry per CDR3 protein. The sample comprises hundreds of thousands of distinct CDR3 sequences, roughly 20% of which are singletons, and roughly a sixth rests with the top ten. The V end lost 1 base, the J end lost 5 bases, and 11 bases lay between the germline ends. The CDR3 loop spans 14 amino acids. Per germline, CDR1 MDHEN and CDR2 SYDVKM. This sequence originates from a man younger than 35 who received the YFV17D yellow fever vaccine. The chain links TRBV28 to TRBJ2-5, with D tentatively TRBD1 (5 bases). Sample: PBMCs, taken before the yellow fever booster vaccination. The CDR3 loop reads CASSLSGWTETQYF. The CDR3 nucleotides are TGTGCCAGCAGTTTATCAGGGTGGACCGAGACCCAGTACTTC.